The text below deals with one TCR beta chain. Trimming removed 6 bases at V and 1 base at J, with 10 bases between. The CDR3 spans 14 residues. TCRdb called the reads again in MiXCR, with one record for every CDR3 protein. The sample includes about 18,000 distinct CDR3 sequences, roughly 10% of them seen just once. The data stem from a study of type 1 regulatory T cells. Across the whole study: T-allo10 is a Tr1-enriched, alloantigen-specific CD4 T cell product made in vitro.

The chain is built from TRBV12-3 or TRBV12-4 and TRBJ2-4, with no clear D. The source of this sequence is a human donor in good health. The source material was CD4+ T cells, either the whole sample or a sorted fraction (not recorded which). For the CDR3, the DNA is TGTGCCAGCAGCCTCTCCTTCGCCAAAAACATTCAGTACTTC. This gives the protein CASSLSFAKNIQYF.